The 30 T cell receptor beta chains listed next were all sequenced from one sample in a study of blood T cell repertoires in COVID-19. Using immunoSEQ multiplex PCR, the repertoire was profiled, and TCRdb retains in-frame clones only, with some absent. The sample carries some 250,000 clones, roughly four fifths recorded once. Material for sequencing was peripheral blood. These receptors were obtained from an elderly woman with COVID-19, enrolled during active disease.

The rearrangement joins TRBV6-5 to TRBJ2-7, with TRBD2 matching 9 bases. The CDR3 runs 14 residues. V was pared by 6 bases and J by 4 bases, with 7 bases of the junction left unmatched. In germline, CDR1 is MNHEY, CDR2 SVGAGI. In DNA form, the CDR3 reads TGTGCCAGCAGATTGGCTAGCGGGGCGTACGAGCAGTACTTC. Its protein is CASRLASGAYEQYF.

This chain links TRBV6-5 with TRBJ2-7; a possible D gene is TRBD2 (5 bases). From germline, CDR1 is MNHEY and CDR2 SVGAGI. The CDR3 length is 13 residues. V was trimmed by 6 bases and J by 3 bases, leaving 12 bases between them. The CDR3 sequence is CASRRGLNYEQYF. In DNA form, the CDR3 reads TGTGCCAGCAGACGCGGACTGAACTACGAGCAGTACTTC.

The CDR3 is CAISEMMGLAGGEQFF. The CDR3 DNA follows: TGTGCCATCAGTGAGATGATGGGACTGGCCGGAGGTGAGCAGTTCTTC. The chain combines TRBV10-3 with TRBJ2-1; weak D call: TRBD2 (6 bases). CDR3 length: 16 amino acids. Trimming left V 2 bases short and J 9 bases short, with 20 bases between. CDR1 and CDR2 (germline): ENHRY, SYGVKD.

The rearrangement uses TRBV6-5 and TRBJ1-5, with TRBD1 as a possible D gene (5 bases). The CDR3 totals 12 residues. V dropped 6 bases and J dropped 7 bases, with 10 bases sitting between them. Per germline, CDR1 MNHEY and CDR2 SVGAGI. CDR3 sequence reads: CASRTGGQPQHF. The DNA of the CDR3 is TGTGCCAGCAGGACCGGGGGACAGCCCCAGCATTTT.

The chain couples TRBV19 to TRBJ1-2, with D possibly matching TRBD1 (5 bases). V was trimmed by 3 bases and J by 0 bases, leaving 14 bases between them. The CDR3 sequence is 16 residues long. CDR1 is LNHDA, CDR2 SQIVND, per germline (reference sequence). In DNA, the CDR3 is TGTGCCAGTAGTATCGGACAAGGACCGACTAACTATGGCTACACCTTC. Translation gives CASSIGQGPTNYGYTF. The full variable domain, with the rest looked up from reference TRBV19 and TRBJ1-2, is DGGITQSPKYLFRKEGQNVTLSCEQNLNHDAMYWYRQDPGQGLRLIYYSQIVNDFQKGDIAEGYSVSREKKESFPLTVTSAQKNPTAFYLCASSIGQGPTNYGYTFGSGTRLTVV.

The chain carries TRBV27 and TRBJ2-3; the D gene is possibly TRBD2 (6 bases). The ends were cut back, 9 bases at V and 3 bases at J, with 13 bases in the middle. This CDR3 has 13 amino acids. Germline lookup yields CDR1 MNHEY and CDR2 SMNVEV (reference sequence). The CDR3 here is CASSRRETDTQYF. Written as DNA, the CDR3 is TGTGCCAGTAGTCGGAGGGAGACAGATACGCAGTATTTT.

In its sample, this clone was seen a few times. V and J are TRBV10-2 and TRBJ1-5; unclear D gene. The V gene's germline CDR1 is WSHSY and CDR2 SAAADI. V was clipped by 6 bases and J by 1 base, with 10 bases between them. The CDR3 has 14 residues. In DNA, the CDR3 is TGCGCCAGCAGGGGTAGGGAGAGCAATCAGCCCCAGCATTTT. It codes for CASRGRESNQPQHF.

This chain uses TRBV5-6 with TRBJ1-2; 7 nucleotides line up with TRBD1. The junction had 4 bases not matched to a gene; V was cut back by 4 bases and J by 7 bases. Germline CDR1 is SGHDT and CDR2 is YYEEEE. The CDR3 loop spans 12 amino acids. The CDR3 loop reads CASSHRDSGYTF. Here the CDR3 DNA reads TGTGCCAGCAGCCACCGGGACAGTGGCTACACCTTC.

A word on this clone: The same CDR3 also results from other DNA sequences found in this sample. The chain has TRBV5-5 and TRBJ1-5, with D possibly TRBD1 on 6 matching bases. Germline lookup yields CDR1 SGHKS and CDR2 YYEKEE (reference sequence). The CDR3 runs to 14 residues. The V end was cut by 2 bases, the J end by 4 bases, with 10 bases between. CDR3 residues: CASSLGTGNQPQHF. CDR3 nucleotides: TGTGCCAGCAGCTTAGGAACAGGGAATCAGCCCCAGCATTTT. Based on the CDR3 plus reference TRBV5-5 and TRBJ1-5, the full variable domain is DAGVTQSPTHLIKTRGQQVTLRCSPISGHKSVSWYQQVLGQGPQFIFQYYEKEERGRGNFPDRFSARQFPNYSSELNVNALLLGDSALYLCASSLGTGNQPQHFGDGTRLSIL.

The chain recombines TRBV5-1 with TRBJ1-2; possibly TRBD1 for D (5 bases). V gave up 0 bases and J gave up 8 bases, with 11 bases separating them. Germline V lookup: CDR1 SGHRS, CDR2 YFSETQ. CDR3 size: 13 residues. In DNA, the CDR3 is TGCGCCAGCAGCTTGGGGAACTCAGGGGGCTACACCTTC. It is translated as CASSLGNSGGYTF.

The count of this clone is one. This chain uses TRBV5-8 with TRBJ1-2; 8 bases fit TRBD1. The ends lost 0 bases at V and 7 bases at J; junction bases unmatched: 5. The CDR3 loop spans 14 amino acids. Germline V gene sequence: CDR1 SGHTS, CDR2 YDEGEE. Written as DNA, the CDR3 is TGTGCCAGCAGCTTGGCAGGGGGCCAAGGTGGCTACACCTTC. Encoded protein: CASSLAGGQGGYTF.

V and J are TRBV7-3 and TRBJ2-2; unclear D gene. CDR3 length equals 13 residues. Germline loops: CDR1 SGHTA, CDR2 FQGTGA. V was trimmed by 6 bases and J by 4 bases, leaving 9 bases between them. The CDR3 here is CASRVSPTGELFF. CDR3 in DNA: TGTGCCAGCAGAGTTAGCCCCACCGGGGAGCTGTTTTTT.

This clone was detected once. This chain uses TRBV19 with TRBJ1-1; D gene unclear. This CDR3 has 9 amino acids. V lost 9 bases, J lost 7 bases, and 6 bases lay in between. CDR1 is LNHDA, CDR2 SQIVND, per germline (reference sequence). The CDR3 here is CASRSEAFF. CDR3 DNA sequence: TGTGCCAGCCGGAGTGAAGCTTTCTTT. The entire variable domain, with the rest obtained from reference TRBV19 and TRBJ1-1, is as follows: DGGITQSPKYLFRKEGQNVTLSCEQNLNHDAMYWYRQDPGQGLRLIYYSQIVNDFQKGDIAEGYSVSREKKESFPLTVTSAQKNPTAFYLCASRSEAFFGQGTRLTVV.

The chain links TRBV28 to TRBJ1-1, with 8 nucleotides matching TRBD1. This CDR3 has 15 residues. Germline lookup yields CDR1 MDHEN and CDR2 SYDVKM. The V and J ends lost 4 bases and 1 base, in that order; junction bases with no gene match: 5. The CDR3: CASSSSGTGNTEAFF. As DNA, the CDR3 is TGTGCCAGCAGTTCCTCCGGGACAGGGAACACTGAAGCTTTCTTT.

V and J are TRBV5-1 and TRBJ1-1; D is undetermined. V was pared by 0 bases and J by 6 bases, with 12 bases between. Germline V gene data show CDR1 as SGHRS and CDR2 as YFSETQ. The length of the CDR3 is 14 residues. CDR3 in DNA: TGCGCCAGCAGCTTGGAGGCGGGCCTGGCTGAAGCTTTCTTT. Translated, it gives CASSLEAGLAEAFF.

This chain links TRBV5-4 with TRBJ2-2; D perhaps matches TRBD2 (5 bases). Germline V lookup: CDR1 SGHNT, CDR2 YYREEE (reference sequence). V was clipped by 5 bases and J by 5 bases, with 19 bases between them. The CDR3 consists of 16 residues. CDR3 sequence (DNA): TGTGCCAGCAGTAATAGCGCCCGAAGGCCGACCGGGGAGCTGTTTTTT. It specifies CASSNSARRPTGELFF.

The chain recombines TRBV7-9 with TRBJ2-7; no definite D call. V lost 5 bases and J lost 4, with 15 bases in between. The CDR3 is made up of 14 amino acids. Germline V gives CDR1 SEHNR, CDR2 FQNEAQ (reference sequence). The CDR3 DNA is TGTGCCAGCAGCCCCCCCCATCGAGGATACGAGCAGTACTTC. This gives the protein CASSPPHRGYEQYF. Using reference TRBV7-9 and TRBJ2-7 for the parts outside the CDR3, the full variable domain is DTGVSQNPRHKITKRGQNVTFRCDPISEHNRLYWYRQTLGQGPEFLTYFQNEAQLEKSRLLSDRFSAERPKGSFSTLEIQRTEQGDSAMYLCASSPPHRGYEQYFGPGTRLTVT.

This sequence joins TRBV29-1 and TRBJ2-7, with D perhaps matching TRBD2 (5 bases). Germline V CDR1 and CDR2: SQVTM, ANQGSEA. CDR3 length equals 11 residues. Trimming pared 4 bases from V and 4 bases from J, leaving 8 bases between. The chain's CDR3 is CSVVGGYEQYF. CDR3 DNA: TGCAGCGTTGTTGGCGGGTACGAGCAGTACTTC.

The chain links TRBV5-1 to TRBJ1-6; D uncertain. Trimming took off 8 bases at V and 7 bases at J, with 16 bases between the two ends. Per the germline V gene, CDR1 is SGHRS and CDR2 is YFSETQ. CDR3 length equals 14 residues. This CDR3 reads CASAEGTANSPLHF. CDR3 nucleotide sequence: TGCGCCAGTGCAGAGGGAACAGCAAATTCACCCCTCCACTTT.

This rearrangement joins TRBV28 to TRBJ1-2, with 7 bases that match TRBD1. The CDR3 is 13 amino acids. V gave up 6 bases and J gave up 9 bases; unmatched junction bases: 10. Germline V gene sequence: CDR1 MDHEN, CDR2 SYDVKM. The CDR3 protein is CASSLRGRRSYTF. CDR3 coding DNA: TGTGCCAGCAGCCTTAGGGGGCGAAGGAGCTACACCTTC.

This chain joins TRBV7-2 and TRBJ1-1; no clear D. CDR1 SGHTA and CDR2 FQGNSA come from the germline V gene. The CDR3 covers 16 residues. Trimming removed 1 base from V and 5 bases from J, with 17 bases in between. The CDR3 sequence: CASSLGSYNRGTEAFF. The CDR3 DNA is TGTGCCAGCAGCTTAGGGTCCTACAATAGAGGGACTGAAGCTTTCTTT.

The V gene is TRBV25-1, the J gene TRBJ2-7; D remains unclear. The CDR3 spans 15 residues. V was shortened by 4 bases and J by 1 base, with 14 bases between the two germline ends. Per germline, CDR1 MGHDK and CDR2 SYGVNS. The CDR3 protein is CASSGYPGGSYEQYF. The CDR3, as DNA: TGTGCCAGCAGTGGCTACCCCGGCGGATCCTACGAGCAGTACTTC.

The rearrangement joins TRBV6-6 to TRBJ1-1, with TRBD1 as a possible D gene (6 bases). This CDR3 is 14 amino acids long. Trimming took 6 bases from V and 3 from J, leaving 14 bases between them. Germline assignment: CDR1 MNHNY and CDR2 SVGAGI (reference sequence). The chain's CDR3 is CASSSQGTDTEAFF. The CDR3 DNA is TGTGCCAGCAGCTCTCAGGGGACGGACACTGAAGCTTTCTTT.

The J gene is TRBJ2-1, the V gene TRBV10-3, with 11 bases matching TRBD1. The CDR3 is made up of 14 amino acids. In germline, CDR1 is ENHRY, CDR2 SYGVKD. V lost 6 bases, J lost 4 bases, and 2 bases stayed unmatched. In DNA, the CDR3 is TGTGCCATCAGCGGACAGGGGGCTTACAATGAGCAGTTCTTC. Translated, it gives CAISGQGAYNEQFF.

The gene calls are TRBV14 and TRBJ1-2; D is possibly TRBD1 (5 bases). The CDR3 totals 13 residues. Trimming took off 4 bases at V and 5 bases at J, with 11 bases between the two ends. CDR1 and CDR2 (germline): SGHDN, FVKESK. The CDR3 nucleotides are TGTGCCAGCAGCCCATCTCGGGGGTATGGCTACACCTTC. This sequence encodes CASSPSRGYGYTF.

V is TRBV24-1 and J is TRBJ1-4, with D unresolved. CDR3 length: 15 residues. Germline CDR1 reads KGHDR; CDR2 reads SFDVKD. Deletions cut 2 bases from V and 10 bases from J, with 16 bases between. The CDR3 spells CATSDSRHGGPKLFF. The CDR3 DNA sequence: TGTGCCACCAGTGATTCTAGACACGGCGGGCCAAAACTGTTTTTT.

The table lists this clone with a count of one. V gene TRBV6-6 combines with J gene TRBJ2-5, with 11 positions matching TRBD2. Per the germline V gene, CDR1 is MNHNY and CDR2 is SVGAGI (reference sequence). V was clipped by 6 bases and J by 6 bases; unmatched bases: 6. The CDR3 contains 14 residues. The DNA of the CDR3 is TGTGCCAGCAGGGCTCGGACTAGCGGGCAGACCCAGTACTTC. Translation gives CASRARTSGQTQYF.

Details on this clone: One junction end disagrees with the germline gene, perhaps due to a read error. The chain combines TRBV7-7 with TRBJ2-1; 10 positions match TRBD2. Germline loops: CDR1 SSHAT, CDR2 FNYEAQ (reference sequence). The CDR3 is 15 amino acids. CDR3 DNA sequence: TGTGCTAGCAGCTTACGACTAGCGGGTACCAATGAGCAGTTCTTC. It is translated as CASSLRLAGTNEQFF.

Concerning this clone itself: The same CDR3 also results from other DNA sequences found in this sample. CDR3: CASSQEGAGGRYGYTF. The CDR3 DNA reads TGTGCCAGCAGCCAAGAGGGGGCAGGGGGCCGCTATGGCTACACCTTC. The chain is built from TRBV3-1 (or the pseudogene TRBV3-2) and TRBJ1-2; 8 positions agree with TRBD1. Germline V gene data show CDR1 as LGHDT and CDR2 as YNNKEL (reference sequence). Trimming took 0 bases from V and 4 from J; bases not matched to a gene: 7. The CDR3 is 16 residues long.

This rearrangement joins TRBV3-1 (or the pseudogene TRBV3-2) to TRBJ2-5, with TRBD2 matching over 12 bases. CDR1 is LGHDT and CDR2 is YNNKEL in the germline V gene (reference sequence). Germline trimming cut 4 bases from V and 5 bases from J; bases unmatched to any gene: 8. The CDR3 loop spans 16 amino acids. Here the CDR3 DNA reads TGTGCCAGCAGCCCATTTCTAGCGGGGGGGACGGAGACCCAGTACTTC. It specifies CASSPFLAGGTETQYF.